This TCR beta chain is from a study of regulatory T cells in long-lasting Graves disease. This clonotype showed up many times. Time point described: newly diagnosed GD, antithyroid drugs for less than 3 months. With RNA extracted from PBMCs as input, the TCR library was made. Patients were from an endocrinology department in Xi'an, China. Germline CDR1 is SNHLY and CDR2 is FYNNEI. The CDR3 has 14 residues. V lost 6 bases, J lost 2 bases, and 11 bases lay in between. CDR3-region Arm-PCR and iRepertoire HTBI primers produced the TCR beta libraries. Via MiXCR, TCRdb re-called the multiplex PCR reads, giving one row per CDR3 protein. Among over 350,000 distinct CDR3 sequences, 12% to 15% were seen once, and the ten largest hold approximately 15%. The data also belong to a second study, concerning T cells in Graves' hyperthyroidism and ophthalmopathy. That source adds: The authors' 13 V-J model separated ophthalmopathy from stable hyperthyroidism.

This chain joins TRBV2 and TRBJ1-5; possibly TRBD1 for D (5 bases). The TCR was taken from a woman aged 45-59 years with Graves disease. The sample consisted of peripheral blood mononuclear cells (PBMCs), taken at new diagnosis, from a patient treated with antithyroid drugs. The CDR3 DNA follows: TGTGCCAGCAGCGCGGGGGTGGGCAATCAGCCCCAGCATTTT. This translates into CASSAGVGNQPQHF.